This T cell receptor beta chain was recovered during a study of T-cell memory formation after mild COVID-19. Overall study context: Clusters were largely donor specific. General study results and limits: Clones that contracted clustered mainly in CM and EM if CD4+ and in EMRA if CD8+. Specificity for SARS-CoV-2 was not confirmed among the second-wave clones peaking on day 37. Pre-infection memory already had some responding clones, implying cross-reactive memory joined.

With 4 bases removed from V and 1 base from J, the gap between germline ends came to 5 bases. The germline gives CDR1 SGHTA, CDR2 FQGNSA. The CDR3 consists of 12 residues. TCRdb ran MiXCR on the 5' RACE reads and lists one entry per CDR3 protein. This table holds around 410,000 distinct CDR3 sequences, around a quarter found once. At least ten counts were recorded for this clonotype. Its cognate antigen is unknown. The receptor's source is an adult woman who had mild COVID-19 (a few samples of this study predate the infection). Cell type and time point are not known. The sample comprised PBMCs or a T cell subset sorted from them (not recorded which). The chain has TRBV7-2 and TRBJ2-7; no firm D call. The CDR3 protein is CASSSRSYEQYF. In nucleotides, the CDR3 is TGTGCCAGCAGCTCCAGATCCTACGAGCAGTACTTC.